This T cell receptor beta chain was obtained from a study of cytomegalovirus exposure and HLA in healthy donors. J lost 5 bases, V lost 0 bases, and 6 bases had no gene match. The CDR3 totals 15 residues. CDR1 is SGDLS, CDR2 YYNGEE, per germline. PCR involved 60 Vbeta and 13 Jbeta primers. Study processing details: Tens of millions of unique TCR beta chains, roughly 11 million shared, were counted in a later analysis. Profiling relied on immunoSEQ multiplex PCR, and the TCRdb table lists in-frame clones only, not all of them. Clonal size and the V and J genes are those of that table, whereas D and trimming came from the DNA. The repertoire holds around 190,000 clones, with roughly 8.7% as singletons. This clone was counted only a few times.

The chain couples TRBV9 to TRBJ2-7; 9 bases match TRBD1. The sample was PBMCs. The TCR originated in a woman in her thirties in good health and CMV-seropositive. Here the CDR3 DNA reads TGTGCCAGCAGCGTAGAGACAGGGGGAGGAAACGAGCAGTACTTC. This codes for CASSVETGGGNEQYF.